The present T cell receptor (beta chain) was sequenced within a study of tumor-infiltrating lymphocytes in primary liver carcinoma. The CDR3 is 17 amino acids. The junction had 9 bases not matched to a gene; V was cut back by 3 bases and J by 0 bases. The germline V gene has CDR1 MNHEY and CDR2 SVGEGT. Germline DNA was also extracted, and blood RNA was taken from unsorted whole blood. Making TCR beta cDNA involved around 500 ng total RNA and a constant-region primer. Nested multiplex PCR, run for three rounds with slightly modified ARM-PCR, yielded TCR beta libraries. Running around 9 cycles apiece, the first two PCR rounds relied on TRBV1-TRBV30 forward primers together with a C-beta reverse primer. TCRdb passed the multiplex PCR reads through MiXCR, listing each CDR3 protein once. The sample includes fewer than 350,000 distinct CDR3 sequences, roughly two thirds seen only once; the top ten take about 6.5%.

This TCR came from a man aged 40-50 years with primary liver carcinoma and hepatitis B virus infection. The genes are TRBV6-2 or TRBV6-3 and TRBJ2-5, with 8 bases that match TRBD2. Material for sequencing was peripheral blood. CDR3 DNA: TGTGCCAGCAGTTATAGGTTAGCGGGGAGCGACCAAGAGACCCAGTACTTC. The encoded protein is CASSYRLAGSDQETQYF.